This T cell receptor beta chain is from a study of T cells after somatic rescue of genetic block. Sequencing used immunoSEQ multiplex PCR; TCRdb keeps in-frame clones, though not all of them. The profile shows over 12,000 clones, about 70% of them singletons. This clone was seen more than once but under ten times. Germline V gene lookup returns CDR1 MDHEN and CDR2 SYDVKM. The ends lost 5 bases at V and 2 bases at J; junction bases unmatched: 4. This CDR3 is 14 amino acids long. The TCR was taken from a boy younger than 18. V gene TRBV28 combines with J gene TRBJ2-7, with TRBD1 matching over 9 bases. Sequencing input: peripheral blood mononuclear cells (PBMCs). The CDR3 reads CASSHRGLPYEQYF. The CDR3 DNA is TGTGCCAGCAGTCACAGGGGGCTCCCCTACGAGCAGTACTTC.